Listed here is a single TCR beta chain. What it binds is unknown. This CDR3 spans 10 amino acids. Germline lookup yields CDR1 SNHLY and CDR2 FYNNEI. V lost 3 bases to trimming and J lost 10 bases, with 6 bases between them. In the PCR, 60 Vbeta and 13 Jbeta primers were used. Authors' data handling: Per a later analysis, the number of unique TCR beta chains was approximately 73 million, of which some 9.9 million were shared. The protocol was immunoSEQ multiplex PCR, while the TCRdb copy is restricted to in-frame clones and leaves out a portion. V and J calls and clone size follow that table, whereas D and trimming were derived from the DNA. The profile shows over 100,000 clones, roughly 72% of them singletons. This sample was taken from a study of cytomegalovirus exposure and HLA in healthy donors. General study points: Indistinguishability led to the exclusion of some V segments, TRBV6-2 and TRBV6-3 included. The majority of CMV-associated TCR beta chains were reported as apparently HLA-restricted in a later analysis.

The sequenced sample consisted of PBMCs. The chain employs TRBV2 and TRBJ2-5, with D maybe TRBD2 (5 bases). The TCR comes from a male donor in good health and CMV-seronegative. CDR3 DNA sequence: TGTGCCAGCAGTGACGGGAACCAGTACTTC. Translating it yields CASSDGNQYF.